This TCR beta chain came from a study of T cell responses to AZD1222 COVID-19 vaccine. Study outcomes and limitations: Baseline seropositives among AZD1222 recipients totaled only 5 to 7.

Sequenced by immunoSEQ multiplex PCR; TCRdb stores in-frame clones only, minus some. The sample comprises some 130,000 clones, 70% to 90% of which are singletons, and 5% to 6.5% rests with the top ten. Germline loops: CDR1 SQVTM, CDR2 ANQGSEA. V was trimmed by 7 bases and J by 0 bases, leaving 16 bases between them. The length of the CDR3 is 15 residues. This clone has only a few counts. What it binds is unknown. The sequences come from peripheral blood, collected on day 0 of AZD1222 vaccination. The clonotype comes from an adult in good health. The chain is built from TRBV29-1 and TRBJ2-1, with a weak D call TRBD2 (6 bases). This CDR3 is CSAAESLASYNEQFF. In DNA, the CDR3 is TGCAGCGCCGCCGAATCACTAGCCTCCTACAATGAGCAGTTCTTC.